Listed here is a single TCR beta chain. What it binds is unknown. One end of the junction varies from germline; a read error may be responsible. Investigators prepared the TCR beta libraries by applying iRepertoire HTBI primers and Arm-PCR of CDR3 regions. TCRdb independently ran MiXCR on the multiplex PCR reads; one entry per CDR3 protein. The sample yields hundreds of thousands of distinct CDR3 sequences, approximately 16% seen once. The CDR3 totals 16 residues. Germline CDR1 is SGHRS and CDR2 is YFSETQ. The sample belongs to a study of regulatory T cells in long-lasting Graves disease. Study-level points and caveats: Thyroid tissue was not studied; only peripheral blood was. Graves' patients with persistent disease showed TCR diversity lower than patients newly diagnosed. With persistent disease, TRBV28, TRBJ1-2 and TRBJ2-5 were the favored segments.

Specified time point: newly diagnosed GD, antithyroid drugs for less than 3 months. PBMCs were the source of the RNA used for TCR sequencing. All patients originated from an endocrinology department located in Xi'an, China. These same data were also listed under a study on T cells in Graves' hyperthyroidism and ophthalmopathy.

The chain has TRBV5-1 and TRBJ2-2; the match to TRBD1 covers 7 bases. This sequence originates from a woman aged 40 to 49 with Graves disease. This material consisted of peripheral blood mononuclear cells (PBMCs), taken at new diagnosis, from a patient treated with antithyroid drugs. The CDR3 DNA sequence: TGCGCCAGCAGCCCACCCGGGACAGCGAACACCGGGGAGCAGTTTTTT. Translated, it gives CASSPPGTANTGEQFF.